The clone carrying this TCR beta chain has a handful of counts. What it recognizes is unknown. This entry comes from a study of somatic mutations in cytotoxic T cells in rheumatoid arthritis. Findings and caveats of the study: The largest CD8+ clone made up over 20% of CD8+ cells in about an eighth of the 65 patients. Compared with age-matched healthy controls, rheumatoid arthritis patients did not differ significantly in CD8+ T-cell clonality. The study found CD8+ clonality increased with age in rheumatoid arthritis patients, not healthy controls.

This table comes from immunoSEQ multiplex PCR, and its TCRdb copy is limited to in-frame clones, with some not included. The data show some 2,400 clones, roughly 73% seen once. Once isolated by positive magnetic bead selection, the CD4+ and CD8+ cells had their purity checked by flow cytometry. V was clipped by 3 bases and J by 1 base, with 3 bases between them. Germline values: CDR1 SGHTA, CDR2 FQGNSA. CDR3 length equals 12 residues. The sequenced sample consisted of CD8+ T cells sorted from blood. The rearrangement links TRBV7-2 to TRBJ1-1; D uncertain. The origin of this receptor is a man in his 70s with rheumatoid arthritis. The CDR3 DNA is TGTGCCAGCAGCTTCCGGAACACTGAAGCTTTCTTT. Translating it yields CASSFRNTEAFF.